The 10 T cell receptor beta chains below were found in one sample sequenced in a study of blood T cells in healthy people across ages. Together with a sample-barcoded 5' primer, a J-beta primer mix was included in a second PCR lasting roughly 7 to 11 cycles. TCRdb used MiXCR to reprocess the 5' RACE reads, holding one entry per CDR3 protein. The data contain 1 million to 1.2 million distinct CDR3 sequences, under 40% of them singletons. Sequences were obtained from blood. The receptors derive from a man aged 18-30 years in good health.

The V and J genes are TRBV7-2 and TRBJ1-4, with no clear D. The CDR3 length is 13 residues. Trimming shortened V by 6 bases and J by 3 bases, and 8 bases separated the two germline ends. Germline lookup yields CDR1 SGHTA and CDR2 FQGNSA. The CDR3 reads CASSLQPNEKLFF. The CDR3 DNA reads TGTGCCAGCAGTCTTCAACCTAATGAAAAACTGTTTTTT.

This clonotype occurred a few times. This chain uses TRBV4-2 with TRBJ2-2; 7 nucleotides align to TRBD1. The length of the CDR3 is 15 residues. Trimming removed 0 bases from V and 6 bases from J; junction bases left unmatched: 4. Germline assignment: CDR1 LGHNA and CDR2 YNFKEQ. The CDR3 region is CASSQETGTAGELFF. CDR3 in DNA: TGTGCCAGCAGCCAAGAGACAGGGACCGCCGGGGAGCTGTTTTTT.

This sequence joins TRBV29-1 and TRBJ1-5; no firm D call. Trimming shortened V by 1 base and J by 9 bases, and 10 bases separated the two germline ends. Germline-derived CDR1 and CDR2 are SQVTM and ANQGSEA. The CDR3 is 12 amino acids. Here the CDR3 reads CSVEVGLGPQHF. The CDR3 DNA is TGCAGCGTTGAAGTGGGGTTAGGGCCCCAGCATTTT. The variable domain in full, completed from reference TRBV29-1 and TRBJ1-5, reads SAVISQKPSRDICQRGTSLTIQCQVDSQVTMMFWYRQQPGQSLTLIATANQGSEATYESGFVIDKFPISRPNLTFSTLTVSNMSPEDSSIYLCSVEVGLGPQHFGDGTRLSIL.

V and J are TRBV7-2 and TRBJ2-3, with D maybe TRBD1 (6 bases). The V end lost 1 base, the J end lost 4 bases, and 12 bases lay between the germline ends. CDR1 and CDR2 from the germline V gene are SGHTA and FQGNSA. This CDR3 is built from 15 residues. CDR3 amino acids: CASSLGNRAPDTQYF. Here the CDR3 DNA reads TGTGCCAGCAGCTTAGGTAACAGGGCCCCAGATACGCAGTATTTT.

The sample holds one count of this clonotype. The chain couples TRBV20-1 to TRBJ1-5; D gene uncertain. Germline-derived CDR1 and CDR2 are DFQATT and SNEGSKA (reference sequence). Trimming cost V 4 bases and J 6 bases, with 16 bases left between them. The CDR3 totals 14 residues. CDR3 region: CSANNRDYFQPQHF. CDR3 in DNA: TGCAGTGCTAATAACCGGGATTACTTTCAGCCCCAGCATTTT.

The chain joins TRBV27 to TRBJ1-2; maybe TRBD1 (5 bases). The V gene's germline CDR1 is MNHEY and CDR2 SMNVEV (reference sequence). The V end lost 6 bases, the J end lost 3 bases, and 20 bases lay between the germline ends. There are 16 residues in the CDR3. CDR3 DNA sequence: TGTGCCAGCAGATTTAACCGGGGCCACCTAGACTATGGCTACACCTTC. Its protein product is CASRFNRGHLDYGYTF.

CDR3 nucleotide sequence: TGTGCCAGCAGCCAAGTCCTAAACTACGATGTCTCCTACAATGAGCAGTTCTTC. As protein: CASSQVLNYDVSYNEQFF. This chain joins TRBV3-1 and TRBJ2-1; no reliable D call. This CDR3 has 18 amino acids. From germline, CDR1 is LGHDT and CDR2 YNNKEL (reference sequence). V was cut by 1 base and J by 0 bases, with 16 bases left in between.

This chain uses TRBV20-1 with TRBJ1-5; 7 bases agree with TRBD1. CDR3 size: 17 residues. V lost 0 bases, J lost 5 bases, and 13 bases stayed unmatched. Germline CDR1 is DFQATT and CDR2 is SNEGSKA (reference sequence). CDR3 DNA: TGCAGTGCTAGAGATCGGGGGGCCTACAGGGGTCATCAGCCCCAGCATTTT. Its translation is CSARDRGAYRGHQPQHF.

With regard to this clonotype: One end of the junction fails to match germline, which may point to a read error. The rearrangement uses TRBV11-2 and TRBJ1-1, with no clear D. The germline CDR1 and CDR2 sequences are SGHAT and FQNNGV. The CDR3 loop spans 13 amino acids. CDR3 DNA: TGTGCCAACAGCTTAGACTCGAACACTGAAGCTTTCTTT. Protein: CANSLDSNTEAFF.

Only a few counts were recorded for this clonotype. This chain connects TRBV9 to TRBJ2-1; 9 bases are shared with TRBD2. Judging by the DNA end, TRBJ2-7 fits better; the J call may be wrong. This CDR3 is 16 amino acids long. Germline values: CDR1 SGDLS, CDR2 YYNGEE. The DNA of the CDR3 is TGTGCCAGCAGCGAGCGAGCGGGGGGCTCCTACAATGAGCAGTACTTC. Its protein product is CASSERAGGSYNEQYF.